Sequencing of this T cell receptor (beta chain) was carried out in a study of T cells after yellow fever vaccination. Study at large: Fractions low in cell number were prepared with SMART-Seq v4 Ultra Low Input. Study results and caveats: Shared CD4/CD8 clonotypes were a small share, likely from convergent recombination. Faster peaking, at day 5 versus 15, marked a secondary response that was weaker.

Note on this clonotype: Its target is not known.

Via MiXCR, TCRdb re-called the 5' RACE reads, giving one row per CDR3 protein. The sample holds around 610,000 distinct CDR3 sequences, 13% seen once. The CDR3 runs 13 residues. Losses at the gene ends were 5 bases for V and 5 bases for J; bases not matched to a gene: 5. CDR1 and CDR2 from the germline V gene are DFQATT and SNEGSKA (reference sequence). The rearrangement links TRBV20-1 to TRBJ1-5; 8 bases fit TRBD1. This sample comprised PBMCs, obtained on the day of the yellow fever booster vaccination. The sequence was collected from a man aged 30-40 years who received the YFV17D yellow fever vaccine. The CDR3 DNA follows: TGCAGTGCTCAGGACAGGGTGGATCAGCCCCAGCATTTT. It translates to CSAQDRVDQPQHF.